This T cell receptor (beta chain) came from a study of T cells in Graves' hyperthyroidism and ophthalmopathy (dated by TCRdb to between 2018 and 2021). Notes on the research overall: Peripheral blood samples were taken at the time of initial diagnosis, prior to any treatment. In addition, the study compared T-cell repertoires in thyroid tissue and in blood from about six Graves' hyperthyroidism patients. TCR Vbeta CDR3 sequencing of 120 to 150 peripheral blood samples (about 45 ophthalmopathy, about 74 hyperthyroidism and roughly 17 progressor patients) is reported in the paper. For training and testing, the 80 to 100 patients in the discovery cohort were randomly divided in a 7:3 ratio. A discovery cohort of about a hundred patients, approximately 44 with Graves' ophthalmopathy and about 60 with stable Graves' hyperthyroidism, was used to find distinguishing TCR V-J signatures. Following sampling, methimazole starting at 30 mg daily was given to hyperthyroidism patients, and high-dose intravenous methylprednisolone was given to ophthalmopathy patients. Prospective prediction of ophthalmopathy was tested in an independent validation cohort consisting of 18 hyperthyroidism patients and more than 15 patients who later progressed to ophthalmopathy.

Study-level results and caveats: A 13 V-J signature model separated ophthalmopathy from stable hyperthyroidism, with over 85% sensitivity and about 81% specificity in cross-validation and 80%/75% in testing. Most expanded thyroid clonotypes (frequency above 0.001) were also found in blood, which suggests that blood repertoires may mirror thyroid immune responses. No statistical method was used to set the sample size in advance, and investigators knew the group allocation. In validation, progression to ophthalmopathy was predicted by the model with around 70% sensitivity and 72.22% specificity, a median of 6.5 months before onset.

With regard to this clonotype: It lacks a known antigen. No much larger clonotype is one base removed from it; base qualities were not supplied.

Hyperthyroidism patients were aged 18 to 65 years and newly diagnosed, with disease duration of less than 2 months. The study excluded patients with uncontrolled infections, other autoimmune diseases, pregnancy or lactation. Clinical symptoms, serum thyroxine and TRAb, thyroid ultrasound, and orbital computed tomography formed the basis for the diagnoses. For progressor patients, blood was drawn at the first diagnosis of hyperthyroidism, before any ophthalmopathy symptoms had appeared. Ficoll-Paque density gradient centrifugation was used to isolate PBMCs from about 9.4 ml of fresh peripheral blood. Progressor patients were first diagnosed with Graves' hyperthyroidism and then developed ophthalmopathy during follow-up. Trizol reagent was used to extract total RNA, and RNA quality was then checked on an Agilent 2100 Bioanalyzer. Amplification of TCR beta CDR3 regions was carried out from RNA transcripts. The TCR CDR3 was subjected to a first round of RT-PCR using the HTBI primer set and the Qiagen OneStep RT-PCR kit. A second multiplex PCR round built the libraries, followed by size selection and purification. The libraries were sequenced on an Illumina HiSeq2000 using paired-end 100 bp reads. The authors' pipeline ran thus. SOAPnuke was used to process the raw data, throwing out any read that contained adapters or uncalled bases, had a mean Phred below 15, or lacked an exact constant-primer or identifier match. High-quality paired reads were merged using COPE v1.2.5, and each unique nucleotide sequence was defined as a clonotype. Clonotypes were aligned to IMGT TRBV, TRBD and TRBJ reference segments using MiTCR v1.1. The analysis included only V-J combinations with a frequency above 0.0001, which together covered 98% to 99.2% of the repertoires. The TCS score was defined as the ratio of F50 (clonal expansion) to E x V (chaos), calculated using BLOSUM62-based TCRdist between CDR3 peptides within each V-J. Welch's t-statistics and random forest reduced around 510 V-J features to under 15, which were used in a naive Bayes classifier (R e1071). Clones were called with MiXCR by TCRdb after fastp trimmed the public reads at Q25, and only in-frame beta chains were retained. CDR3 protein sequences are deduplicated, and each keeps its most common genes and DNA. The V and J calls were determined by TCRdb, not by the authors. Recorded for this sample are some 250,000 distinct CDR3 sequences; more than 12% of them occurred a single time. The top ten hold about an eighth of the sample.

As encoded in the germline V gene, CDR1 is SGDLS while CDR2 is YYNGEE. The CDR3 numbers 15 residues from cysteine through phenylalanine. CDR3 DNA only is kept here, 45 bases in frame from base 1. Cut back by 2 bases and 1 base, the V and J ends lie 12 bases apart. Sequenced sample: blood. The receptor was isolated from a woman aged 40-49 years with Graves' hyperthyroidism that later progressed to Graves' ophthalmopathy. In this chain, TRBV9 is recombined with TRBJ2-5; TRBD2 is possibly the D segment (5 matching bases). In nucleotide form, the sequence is TGTGCCAGCAGCGTCGCAGGACTGCTCCAAGAGACCCAGTACTTC. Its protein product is CASSVAGLLQETQYF.